Below are 21 T cell receptor beta chains sequenced from a single sample in a study of T cell responses to AZD1222 COVID-19 vaccine. The assay was immunoSEQ multiplex PCR, and TCRdb's table has in-frame clones only and misses some. The sample shows 150,000 or so clones, approximately 90% of them seen only once. Sequenced here: peripheral blood, sampled on day 0 of AZD1222 vaccination. Receptors were obtained from an adult in good health.

V is TRBV28 and J is TRBJ1-6; TRBD1 matches 9 bases. Germline V gives CDR1 MDHEN, CDR2 SYDVKM. The CDR3 loop spans 16 amino acids. The trim removed 6 bases at V and 10 bases at J, leaving 13 bases unmatched. The CDR3 region is CASRWGGTGNSSPLHF. As DNA, the CDR3 is TGTGCCAGCAGATGGGGGGGGACAGGGAATAGCTCACCCCTCCACTTT.

The chain carries TRBV20-1 and TRBJ1-1; D remains unclear. Germline values: CDR1 DFQATT, CDR2 SNEGSKA (reference sequence). The CDR3 has 11 amino acids. CDR3 amino acids: CRSSAGTEAFF. The CDR3 nucleotides are TGCAGGAGCAGTGCGGGAACTGAAGCTTTCTTT.

The V and J genes are TRBV7-9 and TRBJ1-5; 8 nucleotides align to TRBD1. Trimming removed 7 bases from V and 7 bases from J; junction bases left unmatched: 15. This CDR3 is built from 16 residues. The germline V gene encodes CDR1 SEHNR and CDR2 FQNEAQ (reference sequence). This chain's CDR3 is CASTKWDMGQDQPQHF. In DNA, the CDR3 is TGTGCCAGCACCAAATGGGATATGGGACAGGACCAGCCCCAGCATTTT.

The chain couples TRBV5-4 to TRBJ1-5, with unresolved D. V lost 4 bases, J lost 3 bases, and 11 bases lay in between. CDR3 length: 14 amino acids. Per the germline V gene, CDR1 is SGHNT and CDR2 is YYREEE (reference sequence). CDR3 region: CASSPGPHNQPQHF. The CDR3 DNA reads as TGTGCCAGCAGCCCCGGGCCGCACAATCAGCCCCAGCATTTT.

The CDR3 DNA follows: TGCGCCAGCAGCCCGTCCGGGACTAACTATGGCTACACCTTC. Translated, it gives CASSPSGTNYGYTF. The chain couples TRBV5-1 to TRBJ1-2; D uncertain. The CDR3 contains 14 residues. Trimming removed 4 bases from V and 0 bases from J, with 10 bases in between. Germline lookup yields CDR1 SGHRS and CDR2 YFSETQ.

This clone was counted a few times. The chain uses TRBV6-2 or TRBV6-3 and TRBJ2-7; D is perhaps TRBD1 or TRBD2 (5 bases each). The V end was cut by 2 bases, the J end by 7 bases, with 18 bases between. The CDR3 covers 15 residues. Looked up from germline, CDR1 is MNHEY and CDR2 is SVGEGT. For the CDR3, the DNA is TGTGCCAGCAGTTACCAATCGGGACCGTTTAAAGAGCAGTACTTC. It specifies CASSYQSGPFKEQYF.

The chain couples TRBV5-1 to TRBJ2-3; D is ambiguous. Per the germline V gene, CDR1 is SGHRS and CDR2 is YFSETQ. V dropped 0 bases and J dropped 0 bases, with 8 bases sitting between them. The CDR3 is 15 amino acids. The CDR3 bases are TGCGCCAGCAGCTTGGCCGTCGCTAGCACAGATACGCAGTATTTT. Amino acid sequence: CASSLAVASTDTQYF.

The J gene is TRBJ1-1, the V gene TRBV5-1; 11 positions agree with TRBD1. The germline V gene has CDR1 SGHRS and CDR2 YFSETQ. After removal of 7 bases from V and 1 base from J, the junction contained 6 bases not matched to a gene. CDR3 length equals 15 residues. The CDR3 nucleotides read TGCGCCAGCCGCGGACAGGGGGCGCAGAACACTGAAGCTTTCTTT. Amino acid sequence: CASRGQGAQNTEAFF.

The chain is built from TRBV5-3 and TRBJ1-2; TRBD1 aligns across 7 bases. TRBV5-3 qualifies as an ORF whose function is uncertain. J was trimmed by 7 bases and V by 3 bases; bases with no gene match: 12. The CDR3 runs 15 residues. CDR3 nucleotide sequence: TGTGCCAGAAGCTCGAAAGGGGGCAGGAGCCGTGGCTACACCTTC. Translated, it gives CARSSKGGRSRGYTF.

The genes are TRBV18 and TRBJ2-7, with TRBD1 matching over 8 bases. Germline CDR1 KGHSH, CDR2 LQKENI. The CDR3 sequence is 15 residues long. V was clipped by 0 bases and J by 2 bases; unmatched bases: 3. The CDR3 here is CASSPPSGGPYEQYF. The CDR3 DNA is TGTGCCAGCTCACCACCCTCAGGGGGCCCCTACGAGCAGTACTTC.

The chain joins TRBV5-1 to TRBJ1-3; 8 bases are a match to TRBD1. CDR1 and CDR2 (germline): SGHRS, YFSETQ. V was clipped by 2 bases and J by 3 bases; unmatched bases: 4. The CDR3 runs 15 residues. The CDR3 reads CASSFGQGYGNTIYF. CDR3 coding DNA: TGCGCCAGCAGCTTCGGACAGGGTTATGGAAACACCATATATTTT.

The V call is TRBV7-8, the J call TRBJ2-1, with TRBD1 matching over 10 bases. This CDR3 has 15 amino acids. V lost 1 base to trimming and J lost 9 bases; unmatched junction nucleotides: 6. Germline V CDR1 and CDR2: SGHVS, FQNEAQ. CDR3 nucleotide sequence: TGTGCCAGCAGCTTAGGGACAGGGGGTCTGGGTGAGCAGTTCTTC. Amino acid sequence: CASSLGTGGLGEQFF.

The V gene is TRBV28, the J gene TRBJ2-5, with TRBD1 matching over 8 bases. V lost 0 bases, J lost 2 bases, and 5 bases stayed unmatched. The germline CDR1 and CDR2 sequences are MDHEN and SYDVKM. The CDR3 consists of 16 residues. Written as DNA, the CDR3 is TGTGCCAGCAGTTTATGGCCAGGGGGCTCACAAGAGACCCAGTACTTC. This encodes CASSLWPGGSQETQYF.

In the case of this clone: An end of the junction does not agree with germline; a read error may underlie this. The chain recombines TRBV29-1 with TRBJ2-5, with D hard to call. The CDR3 is made up of 12 amino acids. Germline V CDR1 and CDR2: SQVTM, ANQGSEA. The CDR3 here is CGIARLQETQYF. CDR3 DNA sequence: TGTGGGATAGCACGCCTCCAAGAGACCCAGTACTTC.

V gene TRBV9 combines with J gene TRBJ1-3, with a tentative D call TRBD1 (5 bases). The CDR3 length is 15 residues. V lost 3 bases and J lost 0, with 10 bases in between. CDR1 and CDR2 (germline): SGDLS, YYNGEE. The CDR3 DNA reads as TGTGCCAGCAGCGCGGGGACTAACTCTGGAAACACCATATATTTT. Amino acid sequence: CASSAGTNSGNTIYF.

The chain employs TRBV7-2 and TRBJ1-1, with TRBD1 matching 8 bases. J was trimmed by 3 bases and V by 4 bases; bases with no gene match: 4. Germline values: CDR1 SGHTA, CDR2 FQGNSA. This CDR3 comprises 14 residues. The CDR3 region is CASSSQGADTEAFF. The CDR3 DNA is TGTGCCAGCAGCTCTCAGGGGGCTGACACTGAAGCTTTCTTT.

The chain couples TRBV9 to TRBJ1-1, with a weak D call TRBD1 (5 bases). CDR1 is SGDLS, CDR2 YYNGEE, per germline. The CDR3 runs to 14 residues. V lost 6 bases and J lost 3, with 15 bases in between. For the CDR3, the DNA is TGTGCCAGCACCACAGAAACGGGGGACACTGAAGCTTTCTTT. Its protein is CASTTETGDTEAFF.

This clone came up once. The CDR3 nucleotides read TGTGCCACAAAGGGGGGGGGACAGGGTTATGATGAGCAGTACTTC. It is translated as CATKGGGQGYDEQYF. The J gene is TRBJ2-7, the V gene TRBV28, with 9 bases that match TRBD1. The trim removed 10 bases at V and 7 bases at J, leaving 17 bases unmatched. CDR3 length: 15 amino acids. Germline CDR1 is MDHEN and CDR2 is SYDVKM.

The chain links TRBV12-3 or TRBV12-4 to TRBJ1-4; D gene ambiguous. The CDR3 extends over 13 amino acids. The ends were cut back, 6 bases at V and 6 bases at J, with 11 bases in the middle. The CDR3 DNA reads as TGTGCCAGCAGGGCAACGGTCCATGAAAAACTGTTTTTT. Translation: CASRATVHEKLFF.

This clone is a singleton in its sample. The V gene is TRBV5-4, the J gene TRBJ1-2; no clear D. Germline V gene sequence: CDR1 SGHNT, CDR2 YYREEE (reference sequence). With 0 bases removed from V and 2 bases from J, the gap between germline ends came to 14 bases. This CDR3 has 16 amino acids. The CDR3: CASSLVRGGQNYGYTF. The CDR3 nucleotides read TGTGCCAGCAGCTTGGTTCGTGGCGGGCAGAACTATGGCTACACCTTC.

The chain employs TRBV7-6 and TRBJ2-1, with TRBD2 identical over 7 bases. The CDR3 is 15 amino acids. V lost 1 base to trimming and J lost 7 bases; unmatched junction nucleotides: 7. Germline CDR1 is SGHVS and CDR2 is FNYEAQ. The DNA of the CDR3 is TGTGCCAGCAGCTTAGGGACTAGTCAGTTGAATGAGCAGTTCTTC. As protein: CASSLGTSQLNEQFF.